The 3 T cell receptor beta chains listed next were all sequenced from one sample in a study of cytomegalovirus exposure and HLA in healthy donors. Primers included in the PCR were 60 Vbeta and 13 Jbeta primers. The data were produced by immunoSEQ multiplex PCR, yet TCRdb's version contains in-frame clones alone and is incomplete. Of approximately 110,000 clones in the sample, around 73% were seen once. Sequenced input: PBMCs. These receptors were obtained from a man aged 30-40 years in good health and CMV-seronegative.

The gene calls are TRBV6-5 and TRBJ2-7; 9 bases agree with TRBD1. This CDR3 is built from 14 residues. V lost 3 bases, J lost 4 bases, and 4 bases stayed unmatched. The germline V gene encodes CDR1 MNHEY and CDR2 SVGAGI. The CDR3 reads CASSYGTGNYEQYF. For the CDR3, the DNA is TGTGCCAGCAGTTATGGGACAGGGAATTACGAGCAGTACTTC.

The rearrangement uses TRBV4-3 and TRBJ2-7, with TRBD2 matching 10 bases. V gave up 0 bases and J gave up 3 bases; unmatched junction bases: 14. The CDR3 consists of 19 residues. CDR1 is LGHNA and CDR2 is YSLEER in the germline V gene. Here the CDR3 DNA reads TGCGCCAGCAGCCAAGAGACTGGAGACCGACTAGCGGGTGTCTACGAGCAGTACTTC. Its translation is CASSQETGDRLAGVYEQYF.

V and J are TRBV6-5 and TRBJ2-7; 10 bases are a match to TRBD1. Trimming at V came to 5 bases and at J to 3 bases, leaving 7 bases not matched to a gene. Per the germline V gene, CDR1 is MNHEY and CDR2 is SVGAGI. This CDR3 contains 15 residues. The CDR3 DNA reads as TGTGCCAGCAGTAGGGACAGGGGCATGAGCTACGAGCAGTACTTC. Its translation: CASSRDRGMSYEQYF.